This entry lists 20 T cell receptor beta chains sequenced from one sample in a study of cytomegalovirus exposure and HLA in healthy donors. The PCR ran on 60 Vbeta and 13 Jbeta primers. Assay used: immunoSEQ multiplex PCR; TCRdb lists only in-frame clones, some missing. The sample records about 160,000 clones, under 90% being singletons. The sample comprised PBMCs. The source is a young man in good health and CMV-seronegative.

Here the CDR3 DNA reads TGTGCCAGCAGTGTGGCTCCGTCTAGCAATCAGCCCCAGCATTTT. Translating it yields CASSVAPSSNQPQHF. The gene calls are TRBV6-1 and TRBJ1-5, with D unresolved. CDR1 and CDR2 from the germline V gene are MNHNS and SASEGT. The V end was cut by 4 bases, the J end by 0 bases, with 10 bases between. The CDR3 length is 15 residues.

The V and J genes are TRBV5-4 and TRBJ1-1; D perhaps matches TRBD1 (5 bases). The CDR3 is 13 residues long. The germline V and J ends were trimmed by 2 bases and 2 bases, with 7 bases remaining between them. CDR1 is SGHNT and CDR2 is YYREEE in the germline V gene (reference sequence). The CDR3 loop is CASSFGANTEAFF. CDR3 nucleotide sequence: TGTGCCAGCAGCTTTGGGGCTAACACTGAAGCTTTCTTT.

V and J are TRBV18 and TRBJ1-6, with no clear D. Between the trimmed V and J ends, which lost 5 bases and 10 bases, there was a span of 9 bases. The V gene's germline CDR1 is KGHSH and CDR2 LQKENI. This CDR3 is 12 amino acids long. This CDR3 is CASSTERSPLHF. CDR3 sequence (DNA): TGTGCCAGCTCAACTGAGCGCTCACCCCTCCACTTT.

The rearrangement joins TRBV2 to TRBJ1-5, with D possibly TRBD1 on 5 matching bases. CDR3 size: 15 residues. Germline assignment: CDR1 SNHLY and CDR2 FYNNEI. V lost 5 bases and J 7 bases, leaving 18 bases between the germline ends. The CDR3 DNA reads as TGTGCCAGCAGTACCAACAGGTGGGGGGGGCAGCCCCAGCATTTT. Amino acids: CASSTNRWGGQPQHF. Drawing the rest from reference TRBV2 and TRBJ1-5, the complete variable domain is EPEVTQTPSHQVTQMGQEVILRCVPISNHLYFYWYRQILGQKVEFLVSFYNNEISEKSEIFDDQFSVERPDGSNFTLKIRSTKLEDSAMYFCASSTNRWGGQPQHFGDGTRLSIL.

This sequence joins TRBV6-5 and TRBJ1-5; D possibly corresponds to TRBD1 (6 bases). The germline gives CDR1 MNHEY, CDR2 SVGAGI. Deletions cut 6 bases from V and 2 bases from J, with 17 bases between. The CDR3 sequence is 16 residues long. The DNA for the CDR3 is TGTGCCAGCAGCTACGGGGTGCCAGGGGGCAATCAGCCCCAGCATTTT. It translates to CASSYGVPGGNQPQHF.

This clone has more than one count but fewer than ten. The CDR3 nucleotides are TGTGCCAGCAGCTTAGCGGGACTAGCGAAGACCTACAATGAGCAGTTCTTC. Protein: CASSLAGLAKTYNEQFF. The chain is built from TRBV11-3 and TRBJ2-1, with TRBD2 matching 10 bases. The CDR3 consists of 17 residues. Germline CDR1 reads SGHNT; CDR2 reads YENEEA. V trimming: 1 base; J trimming: 2 bases; junction bases outside the gene matches: 5.

CDR3 protein: CASSLRDTANSPLHF. CDR3 nucleotide sequence: TGTGCCAGCAGTTTAAGGGACACCGCTAATTCACCCCTCCACTTT. The chain joins TRBV28 to TRBJ1-6, with D maybe TRBD1 (6 bases). CDR3 length equals 15 residues. Germline CDR1 reads MDHEN; CDR2 reads SYDVKM. V shed 2 bases and J shed 6 bases, with 11 bases lying between them. The entire variable domain, with the rest obtained from reference TRBV28 and TRBJ1-6, is as follows: DVKVTQSSRYLVKRTGEKVFLECVQDMDHENMFWYRQDPGLGLRLIYFSYDVKMKEKGDIPEGYSVSREKKERFSLILESASTNQTSMYLCASSLRDTANSPLHFGNGTRLTVT.

This sequence joins TRBV7-9 and TRBJ2-5; D is possibly TRBD1 (6 bases). The J call may not be correct, given that the DNA end is closer to TRBJ2-7. The CDR3 sequence is 15 residues long. The germline V gene encodes CDR1 SEHNR and CDR2 FQNEAQ (reference sequence). The CDR3 region has the DNA TGTGCCAGCAGCCGTGGACAGCCGAGCTCCTACGAGCAGTACTTC. It translates to CASSRGQPSSYEQYF.

This chain joins TRBV7-9 and TRBJ2-2; 9 bases agree with TRBD2. Germline CDR1 SEHNR, CDR2 FQNEAQ (reference sequence). There are 17 residues in the CDR3. V was pared by 5 bases and J by 6 bases, with 13 bases of the junction left unmatched. CDR3 sequence reads: CASSNVAGLAKAGELFF. The DNA of the CDR3 is TGTGCCAGCAGCAATGTTGCGGGACTAGCTAAAGCCGGGGAGCTGTTTTTT.

For this clone: Relative to the germline gene, one junction end is altered; a read error may explain this. V is TRBV4-1 and J is TRBJ2-2; D may be TRBD1 (7 bases). This CDR3 region has 16 residues. Germline V gene lookup returns CDR1 MGHRA and CDR2 YSYEKL. The CDR3, as DNA: TGCGCCAGCAGCCAAGGGACAGGTTTGACCCCCGGGGGGCTGTTTTTT. Its protein product is CASSQGTGLTPGGLFF.

V and J are TRBV4-1 and TRBJ2-5; possibly TRBD2 for D (5 bases). Trimming cost V 3 bases and J 5 bases, with 16 bases left between them. The CDR3 totals 15 residues. From germline, CDR1 is MGHRA and CDR2 YSYEKL. CDR3 DNA: TGCGCCAGCAGCCACGGAGGATTTACCCGGGAGACCCAGTACTTC. Amino acids: CASSHGGFTRETQYF.

The genes are TRBV27 and TRBJ2-7; 7 nucleotides agree with TRBD1. With V trimmed by 5 bases and J by 4 bases, 17 bases remained unmatched. CDR1 is MNHEY, CDR2 SMNVEV, per germline (reference sequence). The CDR3 has 17 amino acids. CDR3 in DNA: TGTGCCAGCAGTGGCCTCGACAGGGCTGGCGCCCCATACGAGCAGTACTTC. Its protein product is CASSGLDRAGAPYEQYF.

This sequence joins TRBV6-1 and TRBJ1-2; D perhaps matches TRBD1 (5 bases). V was cut by 3 bases and J by 4 bases, with 12 bases left in between. This CDR3 is built from 14 residues. CDR1 is MNHNS and CDR2 is SASEGT in the germline V gene. CDR3 nucleotide sequence: TGTGCCAGCAGTGACATGGGGCTAAGCTATGGCTACACCTTC. Translating it yields CASSDMGLSYGYTF.

The chain recombines TRBV27 with TRBJ2-3; 10 bases are a match to TRBD2. There are 15 residues in the CDR3. The germline CDR1 and CDR2 sequences are MNHEY and SMNVEV (reference sequence). Trimming cost V 7 bases and J 4 bases; bases outside gene matches: 8. Here the CDR3 DNA reads TGTGCCAGCACGCCTAGCGGGGGCGGGGCAGATACGCAGTATTTT. Translated, it gives CASTPSGGGADTQYF.

The chain is built from TRBV4-2 and TRBJ1-4, with TRBD1 matching 7 bases. The CDR3 is 15 residues long. Germline-derived CDR1 and CDR2 are LGHNA and YNFKEQ. Trimming cost V 4 bases and J 4 bases; bases outside gene matches: 6. The CDR3, as DNA: TGTGCCAGCAGCCCGCGGACAGGCGTTAATGAAAAACTGTTTTTT. Its translation is CASSPRTGVNEKLFF.

V gene TRBV7-6 combines with J gene TRBJ2-1; 8 nucleotides match TRBD2. Germline loops: CDR1 SGHVS, CDR2 FNYEAQ. CDR3 length equals 15 residues. Trimming cost V 5 bases and J 7 bases; bases outside gene matches: 10. Here the CDR3 reads CASSRGTSRSNEQFF. The CDR3 bases are TGTGCCAGCAGCCGAGGGACTAGTCGTAGTAATGAGCAGTTCTTC.

The chain employs TRBV2 and TRBJ2-7; D is uncertain. This CDR3 is built from 11 residues. Deletions cut 6 bases from V and 3 bases from J, with 6 bases between. Germline V lookup: CDR1 SNHLY, CDR2 FYNNEI. The CDR3 is CASSPVYEQYF. CDR3 in DNA: TGTGCCAGCAGCCCGGTCTACGAGCAGTACTTC.

The chain has TRBV7-2 and TRBJ1-1, with 9 bases matching TRBD1. V trimming: 2 bases; J trimming: 5 bases; junction bases outside the gene matches: 9. CDR1 and CDR2 (germline): SGHTA, FQGNSA. This CDR3 spans 16 amino acids. Here the CDR3 DNA reads TGTGCCAGCAGCTTACTCTTTCACAGGGGGCTGACTGAAGCTTTCTTT. Translating gives CASSLLFHRGLTEAFF.

The chain recombines TRBV5-4 with TRBJ1-1; 7 nucleotides agree with TRBD1. The germline gives CDR1 SGHNT, CDR2 YYREEE (reference sequence). The CDR3 covers 14 residues. The junction had 4 bases not matched to a gene; V was cut back by 4 bases and J by 1 base. CDR3 protein: CASSLGTANTEAFF. The CDR3 nucleotides are TGTGCCAGCAGCCTCGGGACAGCGAACACTGAAGCTTTCTTT.

The chain carries TRBV19 and TRBJ1-5; tentatively, D is TRBD1 (5 bases). Germline assignment: CDR1 LNHDA and CDR2 SQIVND (reference sequence). The CDR3 spans 17 residues. V was trimmed by 0 bases and J by 1 base, leaving 13 bases between them. CDR3 residues: CASSIEGRGSSNQPQHF. The CDR3 nucleotides are TGTGCCAGTAGTATAGAAGGGAGGGGATCGAGCAATCAGCCCCAGCATTTT.